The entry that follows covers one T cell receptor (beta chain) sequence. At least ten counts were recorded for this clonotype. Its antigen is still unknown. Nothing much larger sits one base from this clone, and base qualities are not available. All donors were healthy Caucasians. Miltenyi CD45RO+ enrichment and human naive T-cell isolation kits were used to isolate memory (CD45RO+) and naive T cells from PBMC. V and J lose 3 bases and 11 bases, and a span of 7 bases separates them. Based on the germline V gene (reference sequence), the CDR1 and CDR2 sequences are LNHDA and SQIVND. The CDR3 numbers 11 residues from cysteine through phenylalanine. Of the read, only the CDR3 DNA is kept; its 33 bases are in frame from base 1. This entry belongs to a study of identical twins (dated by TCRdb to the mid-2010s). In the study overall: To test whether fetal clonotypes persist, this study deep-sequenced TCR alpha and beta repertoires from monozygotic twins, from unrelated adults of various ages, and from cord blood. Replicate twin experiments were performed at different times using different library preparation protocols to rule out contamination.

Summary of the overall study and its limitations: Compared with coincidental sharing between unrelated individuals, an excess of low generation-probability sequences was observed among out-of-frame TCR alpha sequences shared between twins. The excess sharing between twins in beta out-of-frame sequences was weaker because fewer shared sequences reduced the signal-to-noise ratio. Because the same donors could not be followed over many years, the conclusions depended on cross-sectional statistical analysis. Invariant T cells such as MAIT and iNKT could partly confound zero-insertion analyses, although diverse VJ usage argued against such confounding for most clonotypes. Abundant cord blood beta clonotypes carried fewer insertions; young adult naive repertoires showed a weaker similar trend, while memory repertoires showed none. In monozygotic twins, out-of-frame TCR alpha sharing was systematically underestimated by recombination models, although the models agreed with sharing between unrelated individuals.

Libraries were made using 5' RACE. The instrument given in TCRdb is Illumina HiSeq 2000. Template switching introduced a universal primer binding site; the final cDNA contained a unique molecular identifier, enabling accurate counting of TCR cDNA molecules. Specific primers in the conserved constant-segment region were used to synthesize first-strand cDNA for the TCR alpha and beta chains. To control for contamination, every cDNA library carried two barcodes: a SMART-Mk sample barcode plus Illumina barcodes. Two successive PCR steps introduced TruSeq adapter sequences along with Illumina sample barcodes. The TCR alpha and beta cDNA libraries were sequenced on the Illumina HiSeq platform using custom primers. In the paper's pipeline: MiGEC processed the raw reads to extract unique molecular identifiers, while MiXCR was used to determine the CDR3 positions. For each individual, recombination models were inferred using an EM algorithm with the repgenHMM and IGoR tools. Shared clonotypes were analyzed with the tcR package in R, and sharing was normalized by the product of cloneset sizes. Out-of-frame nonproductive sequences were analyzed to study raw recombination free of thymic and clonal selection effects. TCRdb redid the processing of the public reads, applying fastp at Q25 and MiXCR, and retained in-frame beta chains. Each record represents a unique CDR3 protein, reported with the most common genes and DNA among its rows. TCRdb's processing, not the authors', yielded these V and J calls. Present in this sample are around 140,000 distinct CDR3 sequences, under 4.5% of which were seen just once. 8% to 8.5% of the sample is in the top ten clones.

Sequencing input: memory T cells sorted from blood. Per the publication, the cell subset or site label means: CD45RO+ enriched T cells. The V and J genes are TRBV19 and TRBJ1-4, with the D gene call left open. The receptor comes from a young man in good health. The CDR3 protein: CASSIAGKLFF. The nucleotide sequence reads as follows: TGTGCCAGTAGTATTGCTGGGAAACTGTTTTTT.